Presented here are 22 T cell receptor beta chains from one specimen sequenced in a study of T cell responses to AZD1222 COVID-19 vaccine. Sequencing was performed with immunoSEQ multiplex PCR; in TCRdb, only in-frame clones are kept and a portion is missing. The sample records about 180,000 clones, around 93% being singletons. Here the sequenced sample was peripheral blood, taken on day 0 of AZD1222 vaccination. These receptor sequences come from an adult in good health.

In its sample, this clone was seen a few times. The CDR3 protein is CASSLGSRPSSYEQYF. The DNA of the CDR3 is TGTGCCAGCAGCTTAGGTTCCAGGCCTAGCTCCTACGAGCAGTACTTC. The gene calls are TRBV13 and TRBJ2-7, with D unclear. This CDR3 region has 16 residues. V lost 0 bases and J 0 bases, leaving 12 bases between the germline ends. CDR1 is PRHDT and CDR2 is FYEKMQ in the germline V gene (reference sequence).

The gene calls are TRBV28 and TRBJ1-5, with a tentative D call TRBD1 (5 bases). Trimming cost V 2 bases and J 2 bases, with 13 bases left between them. The CDR3 spans 16 residues. In germline, CDR1 is MDHEN, CDR2 SYDVKM. The CDR3, as DNA: TGTGCCAGCAGTTTAATGGGGGGTAATCGCAATCAGCCCCAGCATTTT. Translating it yields CASSLMGGNRNQPQHF.

This clone was picked up a small number of times. J is TRBJ2-7 and V is TRBV19, with TRBD1 matching over 8 bases. This CDR3 is 14 amino acids long. The V gene end was trimmed by 3 bases and the J gene end by 3 bases; junction bases not matched to a gene: 4. Germline-derived CDR1 and CDR2 are LNHDA and SQIVND (reference sequence). As DNA, the CDR3 is TGTGCCAGTAGTATCCAGACAGGGGTCTACGAGCAGTACTTC. Protein: CASSIQTGVYEQYF.

V gene TRBV2 combines with J gene TRBJ2-1; D tentatively reads TRBD1 or TRBD2 (6 bases each). V dropped 4 bases and J dropped 3 bases, with 13 bases sitting between them. The germline CDR1 and CDR2 sequences are SNHLY and FYNNEI. This CDR3 comprises 15 residues. Here the CDR3 DNA reads TGTGCCAGCAGTGTTAAGGGGGACTTCTACAATGAGCAGTTCTTC. It is translated as CASSVKGDFYNEQFF.

This chain joins TRBV6-5 and TRBJ1-1, with D tentatively TRBD1 (5 bases). V lost 6 bases, J lost 0 bases, and 11 bases lay in between. The CDR3 contains 14 residues. CDR1 is MNHEY, CDR2 SVGAGI, per germline. This CDR3 is CASRLRDLNTEAFF. DNA of the CDR3: TGTGCCAGCAGGCTGAGGGACCTGAACACTGAAGCTTTCTTT.

The V and J genes are TRBV2 and TRBJ1-5, with 7 nucleotides matching TRBD1. The J segment lost 2 bases and the V segment lost 4 bases, leaving 11 bases of the junction unmatched. This CDR3 region has 17 residues. Germline V gene data show CDR1 as SNHLY and CDR2 as FYNNEI. CDR3: CASSGATRGEGNQPQHF. DNA of the CDR3: TGTGCCAGCAGTGGAGCCACCAGGGGGGAGGGCAATCAGCCCCAGCATTTT.

J is TRBJ1-1 and V is TRBV4-3; TRBD1 aligns across 8 bases. Germline lookup yields CDR1 LGHNA and CDR2 YSLEER. This CDR3 contains 12 residues. J lost 10 bases, V lost 5 bases, and 6 bases had no gene match. In DNA form, the CDR3 reads TGCGCCAGCAGCTATTCAGGGGGCGTAGCTTTCTTT. This sequence encodes CASSYSGGVAFF.

This chain links TRBV6-1 with TRBJ1-3, with D possibly TRBD1 on 6 matching bases. Deletions cut 2 bases from V and 3 bases from J, with 11 bases between. Germline CDR1 and CDR2: MNHNS and SASEGT. There are 15 residues in the CDR3. The CDR3 DNA sequence: TGTGCCAGCAGTGAAATTTCAGGGGTTGGAAACACCATATATTTT. It specifies CASSEISGVGNTIYF.

This clone is a singleton in its sample. The chain carries TRBV20-1 and TRBJ2-7; 8 nucleotides agree with TRBD2. Trimming took 3 bases from V and 2 from J; bases not matched to a gene: 9. This CDR3 spans 15 amino acids. CDR1 and CDR2 from the germline V gene are DFQATT and SNEGSKA (reference sequence). The CDR3, as DNA: TGCAGTGCTAGTTTGCCTAGCGGGCCCACCTACGAGCAGTACTTC. This translates into CSASLPSGPTYEQYF.

V is TRBV19 and J is TRBJ1-2, with 7 bases identical to TRBD1. Per germline, CDR1 LNHDA and CDR2 SQIVND (reference sequence). The CDR3 totals 15 residues. Trimming removed 3 bases from V and 3 bases from J; junction bases left unmatched: 7. The CDR3 DNA follows: TGTGCCAGTAGTATGAGGGACAGTCAATACTATGGCTACACCTTC. It encodes CASSMRDSQYYGYTF.

The chain combines TRBV19 with TRBJ1-1; D is unresolved. V dropped 7 bases and J dropped 4 bases, with 22 bases sitting between them. CDR3 size: 16 residues. CDR1 is LNHDA and CDR2 is SQIVND in the germline V gene (reference sequence). In DNA form, the CDR3 reads TGTGCCAGTAATGGGCTCCCCAGGTTAGGCAGCACTGAAGCTTTCTTT. This codes for CASNGLPRLGSTEAFF.

The chain couples TRBV30 to TRBJ1-6; TRBD1 matches 7 bases. CDR1 and CDR2 from the germline V gene are GTSNPN and SVGIG (reference sequence). This CDR3 has 14 amino acids. Germline trimming cut 1 base from V and 9 bases from J; bases unmatched to any gene: 6. The CDR3 spells CAWSGDREFSPLHF. CDR3 DNA sequence: TGTGCCTGGAGTGGTGACAGGGAGTTTTCACCCCTCCACTTT.

The CDR3 DNA reads as TGTGCCAGCGTAGTTGCGAACACCGGGGAGCTGTTTTTT. Translating it yields CASVVANTGELFF. This chain connects TRBV6-6 to TRBJ2-2; the D is unclear. This CDR3 is built from 13 residues. Germline V gives CDR1 MNHNY, CDR2 SVGAGI (reference sequence). Trimming left V 8 bases short and J 0 bases short, with 7 bases between.

The V and J genes are TRBV11-2 and TRBJ2-2, with D perhaps TRBD2 (5 bases). Germline loops: CDR1 SGHAT, CDR2 FQNNGV. The V gene lost 1 base and the J gene lost 9 bases, with 6 bases spanning the gap. The CDR3 runs to 12 residues. Written as DNA, the CDR3 is TGTGCCAGCAGCTTAGTCGGGAGGGAGCTGTTTTTT. Its protein product is CASSLVGRELFF.

The chain carries TRBV14 and TRBJ2-2; no definite D call. Germline V gives CDR1 SGHDN, CDR2 FVKESK. There are 14 residues in the CDR3. Trimming took 2 bases from V and 6 from J, leaving 10 bases between them. CDR3 loop: CASSQYKGPGELFF. For the CDR3, the DNA is TGTGCCAGCAGCCAATACAAGGGCCCCGGGGAGCTGTTTTTT.

The chain joins TRBV27 to TRBJ2-5; no clear D gene. The CDR3 is made up of 15 amino acids. V was clipped by 6 bases and J by 0 bases, with 14 bases between them. Germline assignment: CDR1 MNHEY and CDR2 SMNVEV (reference sequence). The CDR3 is CASRNLGWDQETQYF. The CDR3 coding sequence is TGTGCCAGCAGGAATTTAGGGTGGGACCAAGAGACCCAGTACTTC.

The chain is built from TRBV11-1 and TRBJ1-1; TRBD1 agrees at 8 bases. The V gene end was trimmed by 2 bases and the J gene end by 6 bases; junction bases not matched to a gene: 2. Germline CDR1 and CDR2: SGHAT and FQDESV (reference sequence). CDR3 length: 13 residues. In DNA, the CDR3 is TGTGCCAGCAGCTTATTACAGGGGGCTGAAGCTTTCTTT. This translates into CASSLLQGAEAFF.

This clone was detected only once. The rearrangement links TRBV28 to TRBJ1-6; D not certain. The CDR3 contains 12 residues. V dropped 6 bases and J dropped 7 bases, with 7 bases sitting between them. Germline values: CDR1 MDHEN, CDR2 SYDVKM. CDR3 region: CASRQANSPLHF. In nucleotides, the CDR3 is TGTGCCAGCAGGCAGGCAAATTCACCCCTCCACTTT. Together with reference TRBV28 and TRBJ1-6, the CDR3 gives the full variable domain: DVKVTQSSRYLVKRTGEKVFLECVQDMDHENMFWYRQDPGLGLRLIYFSYDVKMKEKGDIPEGYSVSREKKERFSLILESASTNQTSMYLCASRQANSPLHFGNGTRLTVT.

This clone was seen once. This sequence joins TRBV5-8 and TRBJ1-5; 7 nucleotides line up with TRBD1. Germline assignment: CDR1 SGHTS and CDR2 YDEGEE. This CDR3 has 15 amino acids. V lost 0 bases to trimming and J lost 4 bases; unmatched junction nucleotides: 4. The CDR3 is CASSLGDSQNQPQHF. CDR3 nucleotide sequence: TGTGCCAGCAGCTTGGGGGACAGCCAAAATCAGCCCCAGCATTTT.

The gene calls are TRBV7-3 and TRBJ1-1; 7 bases agree with TRBD1. CDR3 size: 14 residues. J was trimmed by 5 bases and V by 2 bases; bases with no gene match: 5. CDR1 is SGHTA and CDR2 is FQGTGA in the germline V gene. The CDR3 is CASSLLGGGTEAFF. For the CDR3, the DNA is TGTGCCAGCAGCTTATTAGGGGGCGGAACTGAAGCTTTCTTT.

This chain joins TRBV29-1 and TRBJ2-1; tentatively, D is TRBD2 (6 bases). Germline assignment: CDR1 SQVTM and CDR2 ANQGSEA. This CDR3 region has 12 residues. CDR3 sequence: CSGGRTDNEQFF. CDR3 nucleotides: TGCAGTGGGGGGAGGACCGACAATGAGCAGTTCTTC.

The chain recombines TRBV29-1 with TRBJ2-7; possible D gene TRBD1, 6 bases. The ends were cut back, 8 bases at V and 4 bases at J, with 15 bases in the middle. This CDR3 spans 12 amino acids. Germline V gene lookup returns CDR1 SQVTM and CDR2 ANQGSEA. The CDR3 coding sequence is TGCAGCATTCGGGACACCCTTTACGAGCAGTACTTC. Its translation: CSIRDTLYEQYF.